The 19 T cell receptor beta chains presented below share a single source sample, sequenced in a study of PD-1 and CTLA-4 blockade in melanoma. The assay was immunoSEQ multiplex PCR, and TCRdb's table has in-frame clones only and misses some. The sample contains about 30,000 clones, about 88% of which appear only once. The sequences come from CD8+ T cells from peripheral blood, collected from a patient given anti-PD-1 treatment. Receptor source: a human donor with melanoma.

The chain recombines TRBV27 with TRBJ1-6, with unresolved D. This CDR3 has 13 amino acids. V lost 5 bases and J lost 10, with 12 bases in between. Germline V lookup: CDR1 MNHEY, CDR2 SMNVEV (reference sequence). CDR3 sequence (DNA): TGTGCCAGCAGTGTAGGAGTGAGGTCACCCCTCCACTTT. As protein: CASSVGVRSPLHF.

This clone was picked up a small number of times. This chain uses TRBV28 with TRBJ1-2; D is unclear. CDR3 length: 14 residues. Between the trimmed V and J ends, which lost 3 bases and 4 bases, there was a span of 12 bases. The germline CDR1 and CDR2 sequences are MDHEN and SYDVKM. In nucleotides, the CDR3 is TGTGCCAGCAGTTTTAAGGGATATGGCTATGGCTACACCTTC. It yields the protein CASSFKGYGYGYTF.

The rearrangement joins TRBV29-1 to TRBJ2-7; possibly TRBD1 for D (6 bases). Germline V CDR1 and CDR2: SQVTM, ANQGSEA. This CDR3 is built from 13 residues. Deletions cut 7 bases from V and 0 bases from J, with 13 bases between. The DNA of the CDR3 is TGCAGCGCCGTCCAGGGGAGCTCCTACGAGCAGTACTTC. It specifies CSAVQGSSYEQYF.

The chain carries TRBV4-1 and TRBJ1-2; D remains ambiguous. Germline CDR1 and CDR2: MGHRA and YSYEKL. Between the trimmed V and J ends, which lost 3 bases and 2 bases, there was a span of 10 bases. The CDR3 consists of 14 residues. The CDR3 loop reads CASSHRTTNYGYTF. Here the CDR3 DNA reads TGCGCCAGCAGCCACCGGACTACAAACTATGGCTACACCTTC.

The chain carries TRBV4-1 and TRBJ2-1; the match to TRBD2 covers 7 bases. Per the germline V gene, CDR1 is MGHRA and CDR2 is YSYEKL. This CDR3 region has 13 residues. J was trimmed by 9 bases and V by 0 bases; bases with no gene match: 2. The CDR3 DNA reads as TGCGCCAGCAGCCAAGATGTAGCGGGTGAGCAGTTCTTC. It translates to CASSQDVAGEQFF.

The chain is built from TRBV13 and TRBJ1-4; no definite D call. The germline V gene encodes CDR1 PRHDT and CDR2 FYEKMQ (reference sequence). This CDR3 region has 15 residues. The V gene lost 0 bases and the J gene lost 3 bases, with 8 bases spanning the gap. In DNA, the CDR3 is TGTGCCAGCAGCTTAGGAAGGGCAGCTAATGAAAAACTGTTTTTT. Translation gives CASSLGRAANEKLFF.

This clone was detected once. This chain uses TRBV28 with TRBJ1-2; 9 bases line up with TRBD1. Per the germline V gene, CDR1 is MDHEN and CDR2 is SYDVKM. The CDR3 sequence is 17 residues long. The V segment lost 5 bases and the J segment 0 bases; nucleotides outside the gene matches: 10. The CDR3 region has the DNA TGTGCCAGCAGTCCCCCGGACAGGGGACGATCTAACTATGGCTACACCTTC. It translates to CASSPPDRGRSNYGYTF.

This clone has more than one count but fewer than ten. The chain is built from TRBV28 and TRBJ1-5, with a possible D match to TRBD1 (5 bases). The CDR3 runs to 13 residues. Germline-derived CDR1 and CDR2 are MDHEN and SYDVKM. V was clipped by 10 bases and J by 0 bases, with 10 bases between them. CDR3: CATRDGSNQPQHF. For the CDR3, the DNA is TGTGCCACCCGGGACGGTAGCAATCAGCCCCAGCATTTT.

The CDR3 protein is CASSEGGDTWTYEQYF. The CDR3 coding sequence is TGTGCCAGCAGTGAGGGAGGGGACACCTGGACTTACGAGCAGTACTTC. The chain employs TRBV6-1 and TRBJ2-7, with a possible D match to TRBD2 (7 bases). Germline V gives CDR1 MNHNS, CDR2 SASEGT. The CDR3 covers 16 residues. Trimming took off 3 bases at V and 4 bases at J, with 19 bases between the two ends.

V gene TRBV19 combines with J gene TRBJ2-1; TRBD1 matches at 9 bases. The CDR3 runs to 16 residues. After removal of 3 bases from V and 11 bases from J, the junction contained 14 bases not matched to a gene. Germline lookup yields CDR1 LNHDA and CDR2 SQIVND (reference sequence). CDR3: CASSIGDRGRVRKQFF. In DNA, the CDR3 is TGTGCCAGTAGTATCGGCGACAGGGGGAGGGTTCGGAAGCAGTTCTTC.

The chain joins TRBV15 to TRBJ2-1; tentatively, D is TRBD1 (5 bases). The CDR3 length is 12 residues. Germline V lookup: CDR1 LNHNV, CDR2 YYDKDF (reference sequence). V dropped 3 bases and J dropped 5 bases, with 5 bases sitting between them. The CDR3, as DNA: TGTGCCACCAGCAGGACAGACAATGAGCAGTTCTTC. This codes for CATSRTDNEQFF.

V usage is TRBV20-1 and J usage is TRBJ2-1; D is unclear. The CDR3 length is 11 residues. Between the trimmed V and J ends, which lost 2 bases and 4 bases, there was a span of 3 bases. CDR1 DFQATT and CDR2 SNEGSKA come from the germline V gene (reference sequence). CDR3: CSARYYNEQFF. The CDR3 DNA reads TGCAGTGCTAGATATTACAATGAGCAGTTCTTC.

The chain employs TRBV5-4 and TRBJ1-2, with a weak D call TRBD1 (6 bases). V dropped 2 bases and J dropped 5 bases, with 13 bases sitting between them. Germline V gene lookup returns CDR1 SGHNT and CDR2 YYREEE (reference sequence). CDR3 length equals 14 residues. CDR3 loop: CASSLPGAGYGYTF. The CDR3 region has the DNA TGTGCCAGCAGCTTACCGGGGGCGGGGTATGGCTACACCTTC. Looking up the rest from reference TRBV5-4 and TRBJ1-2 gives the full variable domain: ETGVTQSPTHLIKTRGQQVTLRCSSQSGHNTVSWYQQALGQGPQFIFQYYREEENGRGNFPPRFSGLQFPNYSSELNVNALELDDSALYLCASSLPGAGYGYTFGSGTRLTVV.

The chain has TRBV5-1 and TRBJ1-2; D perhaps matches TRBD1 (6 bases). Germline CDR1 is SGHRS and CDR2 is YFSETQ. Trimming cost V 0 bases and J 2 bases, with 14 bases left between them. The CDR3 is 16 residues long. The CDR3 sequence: CASSLEGTGYNYGYTF. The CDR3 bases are TGCGCCAGCAGCTTGGAAGGAACAGGGTACAACTATGGCTACACCTTC.

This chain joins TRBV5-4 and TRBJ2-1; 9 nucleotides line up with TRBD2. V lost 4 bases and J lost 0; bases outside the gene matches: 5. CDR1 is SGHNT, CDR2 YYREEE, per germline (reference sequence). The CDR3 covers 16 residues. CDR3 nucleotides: TGTGCCAGCAGCCCGTCAGCGGGAGGCTCCTACAATGAGCAGTTCTTC. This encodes CASSPSAGGSYNEQFF.

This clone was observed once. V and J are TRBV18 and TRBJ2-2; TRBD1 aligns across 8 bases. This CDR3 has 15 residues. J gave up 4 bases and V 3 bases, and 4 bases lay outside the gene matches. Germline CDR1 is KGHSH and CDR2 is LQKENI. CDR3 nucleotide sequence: TGTGCCAGCTCACCCGGACAGGGAGGCACCGGGGAGCTGTTTTTT. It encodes CASSPGQGGTGELFF.

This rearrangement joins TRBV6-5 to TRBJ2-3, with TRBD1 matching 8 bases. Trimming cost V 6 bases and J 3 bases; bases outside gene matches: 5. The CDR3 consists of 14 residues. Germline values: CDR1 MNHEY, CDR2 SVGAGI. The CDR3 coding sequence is TGTGCCAGCAGCTATGGACAGGGAACAGATACGCAGTATTTT. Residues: CASSYGQGTDTQYF.

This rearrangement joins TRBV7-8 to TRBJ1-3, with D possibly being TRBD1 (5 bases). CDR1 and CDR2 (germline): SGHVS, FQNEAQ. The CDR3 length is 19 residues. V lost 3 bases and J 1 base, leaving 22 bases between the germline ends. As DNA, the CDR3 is TGTGCCAGCAGCTTGACAGCGGTGTCGATTTTCGGGTCTGGAAACACCATATATTTT. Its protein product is CASSLTAVSIFGSGNTIYF.

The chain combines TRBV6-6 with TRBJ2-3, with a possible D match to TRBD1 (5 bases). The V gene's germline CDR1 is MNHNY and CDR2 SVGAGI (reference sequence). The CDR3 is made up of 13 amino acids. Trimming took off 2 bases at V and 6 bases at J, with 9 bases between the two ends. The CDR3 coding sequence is TGTGCCAGCAGTTACGCTTGGGGCGATACGCAGTATTTT. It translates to CASSYAWGDTQYF.